These 18 T cell receptor beta chains came from one sample sequenced in a study of blood T cell repertoires in COVID-19. Method: immunoSEQ multiplex PCR; TCRdb's copy keeps in-frame clones and lacks some. The data hold about 180,000 clones, with 82% observed a single time. The sample was peripheral blood. The receptors shown here come from a woman between 70 and 85 years old with acute or convalescent COVID-19.

The table lists this clone with a count of one. V and J are TRBV9 and TRBJ1-6, with unresolved D. The CDR3 has 14 amino acids. The V end was cut by 3 bases, the J end by 7 bases, with 11 bases between. Germline V gene sequence: CDR1 SGDLS, CDR2 YYNGEE. This CDR3 reads CASSGLAQNSPLHF. Here the CDR3 DNA reads TGTGCCAGCAGCGGTCTGGCCCAGAATTCACCCCTCCACTTT.

The genes are TRBV7-2 and TRBJ1-2; 7 bases map to TRBD1. CDR1 is SGHTA, CDR2 FQGNSA, per germline. The CDR3 length is 13 residues. The trim removed 5 bases at V and 8 bases at J, leaving 8 bases unmatched. CDR3 in amino acids: CASSQGQSRGYTF. In DNA, the CDR3 is TGTGCCAGCAGCCAGGGACAGTCGAGGGGCTACACCTTC.

CDR3 coding DNA: TGTGCCAGCAGCTTAGCGCCCAAGGGGGAAAAACTGTTTTTT. Amino acids: CASSLAPKGEKLFF. V usage is TRBV7-2 and J usage is TRBJ1-4, with TRBD1 as a possible D gene (5 bases). CDR1 is SGHTA and CDR2 is FQGNSA in the germline V gene. The CDR3 runs 14 residues. Trimming stripped 0 bases from V and 8 bases from J, with 10 bases between.

The chain employs TRBV29-1 and TRBJ1-5, with D perhaps TRBD1 (5 bases). The CDR3 spans 13 residues. Germline lookup yields CDR1 SQVTM and CDR2 ANQGSEA. V lost 4 bases and J lost 5, with 12 bases in between. CDR3: CSVVVGGDQPQHF. In DNA, the CDR3 is TGCAGCGTTGTCGTGGGGGGGGATCAGCCCCAGCATTTT.

The rearrangement links TRBV6-1 to TRBJ1-2, with a possible D match to TRBD1 (6 bases). This CDR3 spans 14 amino acids. Germline V lookup: CDR1 MNHNS, CDR2 SASEGT. V was clipped by 5 bases and J by 7 bases, with 17 bases between them. CDR3 region: CASSSQGRGSGYTF. The CDR3 DNA sequence: TGTGCCAGCAGTTCACAGGGTCGGGGTAGTGGCTACACCTTC.

This clone appeared a single time. The CDR3 nucleotides are TGTGCCTGGGAGAGGGCGGGATTACAAGAGACCCAGTACTTC. The encoded protein is CAWERAGLQETQYF. The chain employs TRBV30 and TRBJ2-5, with D possibly TRBD2 on 6 matching bases. The CDR3 has 14 amino acids. Germline CDR1 GTSNPN, CDR2 SVGIG (reference sequence). Trimming pared 5 bases from V and 2 bases from J, leaving 15 bases between.

The genes are TRBV27 and TRBJ1-2; D ambiguous. The CDR3 runs to 18 residues. V gave up 5 bases and J gave up 2 bases, with 24 bases separating them. Per germline, CDR1 MNHEY and CDR2 SMNVEV (reference sequence). The CDR3 loop reads CASSLIAPRVHGNYGYTF. For the CDR3, the DNA is TGTGCCAGCAGTCTTATAGCCCCCCGAGTCCATGGAAACTATGGCTACACCTTC.

V usage is TRBV5-1 and J usage is TRBJ2-3, with 10 bases that match TRBD1. The CDR3 covers 13 residues. Looked up from germline, CDR1 is SGHRS and CDR2 is YFSETQ. V trimming: 7 bases; J trimming: 5 bases; junction bases outside the gene matches: 4. The CDR3 region is CASHGQGGDTQYF. In DNA form, the CDR3 reads TGCGCCAGCCACGGACAGGGGGGAGATACGCAGTATTTT.

This clone has more than one count but fewer than ten. The chain combines TRBV7-2 with TRBJ1-1; 7 nucleotides agree with TRBD1. Germline loops: CDR1 SGHTA, CDR2 FQGNSA. CDR3 length: 15 residues. Losses at the gene ends were 8 bases for V and 1 base for J; bases not matched to a gene: 10. The CDR3: CASQMTGTANTEAFF. DNA of the CDR3: TGTGCCAGCCAAATGACCGGGACAGCGAACACTGAAGCTTTCTTT.

This chain uses TRBV6-5 with TRBJ2-5; D uncertain. V dropped 6 bases and J dropped 5 bases, with 10 bases sitting between them. The CDR3 length is 12 residues. Germline loops: CDR1 MNHEY, CDR2 SVGAGI. The chain's CDR3 is CASSPWPETQYF. For the CDR3, the DNA is TGTGCCAGCAGCCCCTGGCCGGAGACCCAGTACTTC.

This chain links TRBV4-3 with TRBJ1-5; no firm D call. The germline V gene has CDR1 LGHNA and CDR2 YSLEER. V shed 0 bases and J shed 4 bases, with 4 bases lying between them. CDR3 length: 13 residues. CDR3 loop: CASSQDRNQPQHF. The CDR3 DNA is TGCGCCAGCAGCCAAGACAGAAATCAGCCCCAGCATTTT.

In its sample, this clone was seen once. V is TRBV28 and J is TRBJ1-5; 8 positions agree with TRBD1. This CDR3 has 17 amino acids. With 3 bases clipped from V and 2 bases from J, the junction kept 9 bases outside the gene matches. CDR1 MDHEN and CDR2 SYDVKM come from the germline V gene. The CDR3 protein is CASSFLTGAGGNQPQHF. As DNA, the CDR3 is TGTGCCAGCAGTTTCCTGACAGGGGCCGGGGGCAATCAGCCCCAGCATTTT. Using reference TRBV28 and TRBJ1-5 for the parts outside the CDR3, the full variable domain is DVKVTQSSRYLVKRTGEKVFLECVQDMDHENMFWYRQDPGLGLRLIYFSYDVKMKEKGDIPEGYSVSREKKERFSLILESASTNQTSMYLCASSFLTGAGGNQPQHFGDGTRLSIL.

V and J are TRBV28 and TRBJ1-2; 7 nucleotides align to TRBD1. Looked up from germline, CDR1 is MDHEN and CDR2 is SYDVKM. The CDR3 length is 16 residues. With 4 bases clipped from V and 4 bases from J, the junction kept 12 bases outside the gene matches. In DNA, the CDR3 is TGTGCCAGCAGTTCCTACCGACAGGGCGGATTCTATGGCTACACCTTC. It specifies CASSSYRQGGFYGYTF.

This clone has just one count. The chain joins TRBV7-9 to TRBJ2-5; 7 nucleotides align to TRBD2. Germline V gene lookup returns CDR1 SEHNR and CDR2 FQNEAQ (reference sequence). The CDR3 consists of 13 residues. With V trimmed by 6 bases and J by 3 bases, 4 bases remained unmatched. The chain's CDR3 is CASRPGLEETQYF. Here the CDR3 DNA reads TGTGCCAGCAGACCTGGACTAGAAGAGACCCAGTACTTC.

The rearrangement joins TRBV20-1 to TRBJ2-7; 7 bases map to TRBD1. Losses at the gene ends were 3 bases for V and 0 bases for J; bases not matched to a gene: 8. Germline loops: CDR1 DFQATT, CDR2 SNEGSKA (reference sequence). The CDR3 consists of 15 residues. The DNA for the CDR3 is TGCAGTGCTAGTCAAGGGGGCGGCAGCTCCTACGAGCAGTACTTC. It is translated as CSASQGGGSSYEQYF.

This chain connects TRBV5-1 to TRBJ2-1; 9 nucleotides align to TRBD2. This CDR3 has 16 amino acids. Germline V CDR1 and CDR2: SGHRS, YFSETQ. V lost 5 bases, J lost 2 bases, and 8 bases stayed unmatched. CDR3 nucleotide sequence: TGCGCCAGCAGACCTAGCGGGGATGTTACCTACAATGAGCAGTTCTTC. It translates to CASRPSGDVTYNEQFF.

CDR3 nucleotides: TGCGCCAGCAGCCAAGTTTTAGATTATAGCAATCAGCCCCAGCATTTT. This sequence encodes CASSQVLDYSNQPQHF. This chain joins TRBV4-1 and TRBJ1-5; no reliable D call. This CDR3 contains 16 residues. The germline V gene has CDR1 MGHRA and CDR2 YSYEKL. Trimming left V 1 base short and J 0 bases short, with 10 bases between.

The chain couples TRBV11-1 to TRBJ1-2; D is uncertain. The CDR3 totals 15 residues. Germline values: CDR1 SGHAT, CDR2 FQDESV (reference sequence). The V and J ends lost 0 bases and 3 bases respectively, with 11 bases between them. DNA of the CDR3: TGTGCCAGCAGCTTAGCAGCCGCTACGGACTATGGCTACACCTTC. Protein sequence: CASSLAAATDYGYTF.